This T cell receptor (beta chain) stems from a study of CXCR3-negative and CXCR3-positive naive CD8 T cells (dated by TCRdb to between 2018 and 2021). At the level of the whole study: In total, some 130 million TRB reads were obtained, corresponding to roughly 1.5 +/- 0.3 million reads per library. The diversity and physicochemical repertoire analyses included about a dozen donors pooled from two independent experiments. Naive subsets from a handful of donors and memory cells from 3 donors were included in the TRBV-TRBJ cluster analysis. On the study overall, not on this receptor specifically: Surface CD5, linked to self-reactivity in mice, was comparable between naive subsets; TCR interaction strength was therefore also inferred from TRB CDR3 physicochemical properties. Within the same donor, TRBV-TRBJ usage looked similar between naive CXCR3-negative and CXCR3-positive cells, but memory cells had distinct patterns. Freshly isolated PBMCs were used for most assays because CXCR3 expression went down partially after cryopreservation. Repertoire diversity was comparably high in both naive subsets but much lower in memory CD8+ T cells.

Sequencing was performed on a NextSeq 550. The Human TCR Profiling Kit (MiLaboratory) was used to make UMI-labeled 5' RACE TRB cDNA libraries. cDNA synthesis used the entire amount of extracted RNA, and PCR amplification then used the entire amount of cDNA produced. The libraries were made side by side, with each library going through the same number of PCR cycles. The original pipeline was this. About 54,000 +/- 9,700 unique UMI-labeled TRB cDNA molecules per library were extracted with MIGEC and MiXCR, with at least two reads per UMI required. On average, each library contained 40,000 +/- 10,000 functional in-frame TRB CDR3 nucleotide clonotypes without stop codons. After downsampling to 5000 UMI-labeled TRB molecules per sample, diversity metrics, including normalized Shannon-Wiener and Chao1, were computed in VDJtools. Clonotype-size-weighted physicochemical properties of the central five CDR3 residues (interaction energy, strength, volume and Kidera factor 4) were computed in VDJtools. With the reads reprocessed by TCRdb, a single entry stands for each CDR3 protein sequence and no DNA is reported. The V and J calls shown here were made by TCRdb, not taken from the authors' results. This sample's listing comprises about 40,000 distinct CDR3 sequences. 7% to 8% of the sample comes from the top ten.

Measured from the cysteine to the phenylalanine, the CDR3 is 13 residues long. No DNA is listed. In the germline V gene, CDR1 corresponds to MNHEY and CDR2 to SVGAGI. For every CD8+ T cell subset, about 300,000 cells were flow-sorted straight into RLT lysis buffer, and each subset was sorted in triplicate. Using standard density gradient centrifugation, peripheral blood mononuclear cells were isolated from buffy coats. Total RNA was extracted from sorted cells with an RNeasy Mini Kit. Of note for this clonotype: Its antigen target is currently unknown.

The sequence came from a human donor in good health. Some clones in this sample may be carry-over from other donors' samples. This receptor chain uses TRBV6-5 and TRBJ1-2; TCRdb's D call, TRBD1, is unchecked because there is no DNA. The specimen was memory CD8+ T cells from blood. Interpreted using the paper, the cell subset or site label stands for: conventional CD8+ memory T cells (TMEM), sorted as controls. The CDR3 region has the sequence CASSLSGYGGYTF.